The next 25 T cell receptor beta chains were all read from a single sample in a study of blood T cell repertoires in COVID-19. The data were produced by immunoSEQ multiplex PCR, yet TCRdb's version contains in-frame clones alone and is incomplete. The profile covers under 60,000 clones, with roughly 82% appearing a single time and roughly 7% taken by the ten largest. The material sequenced was peripheral blood. The source of these receptors is a man in his forties or fifties with acute or convalescent COVID-19.

This clone was seen more than once but under ten times. The CDR3 DNA sequence: TGTGCCAGCAGTTCCGGGTTAAACTATGGCTACACCTTC. Translating gives CASSSGLNYGYTF. J is TRBJ1-2 and V is TRBV6-5; D is unresolved. Germline loops: CDR1 MNHEY, CDR2 SVGAGI. Trimming removed 4 bases from V and 2 bases from J, with 8 bases in between. This CDR3 region has 13 residues.

CDR3 amino acids: CASSFGGLKPEAFF. The CDR3 nucleotides read TGTGCCAGCAGTTTCGGGGGATTAAAACCTGAAGCTTTCTTT. The chain employs TRBV28 and TRBJ1-1, with D perhaps matching TRBD1 (5 bases). Germline V lookup: CDR1 MDHEN, CDR2 SYDVKM. V lost 3 bases to trimming and J lost 6 bases, with 14 bases between them. CDR3 length equals 14 residues. Looking up the rest from reference TRBV28 and TRBJ1-1 gives the full variable domain: DVKVTQSSRYLVKRTGEKVFLECVQDMDHENMFWYRQDPGLGLRLIYFSYDVKMKEKGDIPEGYSVSREKKERFSLILESASTNQTSMYLCASSFGGLKPEAFFGQGTRLTVV.

This clone was seen a few times. The J gene is TRBJ1-6, the V gene TRBV19; 10 bases line up with TRBD1. The CDR3 sequence is 15 residues long. Germline CDR1 reads LNHDA; CDR2 reads SQIVND (reference sequence). With V trimmed by 2 bases and J by 10 bases, 5 bases remained unmatched. The CDR3 DNA sequence: TGTGCCAGTAGTATACGGGGACAGGGGAGGTCACCCCTCCACTTT. This codes for CASSIRGQGRSPLHF.

CDR3 nucleotide sequence: TGTGCCAGCAGACCACCAACTCTTAATTCACCCCTCCACTTT. It codes for CASRPPTLNSPLHF. The rearrangement joins TRBV28 to TRBJ1-6, with D unclear. Germline CDR1 is MDHEN and CDR2 is SYDVKM. Trimming removed 6 bases at V and 6 bases at J, with 12 bases between. The CDR3 spans 14 residues.

V gene TRBV2 combines with J gene TRBJ1-4, with D uncertain. The V gene's germline CDR1 is SNHLY and CDR2 FYNNEI. Trimming took 5 bases from V and 7 from J, leaving 14 bases between them. The CDR3 loop spans 14 amino acids. Here the CDR3 reads CASSLGWEGEKLFF. CDR3 bases: TGTGCCAGCAGTCTAGGGTGGGAGGGTGAAAAACTGTTTTTT.

The chain joins TRBV3-1 (or the pseudogene TRBV3-2) to TRBJ1-5; D is unclear. CDR3 size: 14 residues. Between the trimmed V and J ends, which lost 1 base and 5 bases, there was a span of 9 bases. Per the germline V gene, CDR1 is LGHDT and CDR2 is YNNKEL (reference sequence). The CDR3 here is CASSQARGYQPQHF. As DNA, the CDR3 is TGTGCCAGCAGCCAAGCGCGAGGTTATCAGCCCCAGCATTTT.

The V and J genes are TRBV19 and TRBJ2-2, with D possibly matching TRBD1 (6 bases). Germline V gene sequence: CDR1 LNHDA, CDR2 SQIVND (reference sequence). The V and J ends lost 4 bases and 9 bases respectively, with 12 bases between them. The CDR3 covers 13 residues. The CDR3 loop reads CASSRTADRELFF. In DNA, the CDR3 is TGTGCCAGTAGTAGGACAGCAGACCGGGAGCTGTTTTTT.

This chain links TRBV3-1 (or the pseudogene TRBV3-2) with TRBJ2-2; no definite D call. Germline assignment: CDR1 LGHDT and CDR2 YNNKEL (reference sequence). The V gene lost 5 bases and the J gene lost 4 bases, with 8 bases spanning the gap. The CDR3 has 13 residues. CDR3 in amino acids: CASSGQSTGELFF. CDR3 nucleotide sequence: TGTGCCAGCAGCGGGCAGTCCACCGGGGAGCTGTTTTTT.

The chain couples TRBV19 to TRBJ1-2; D gene ambiguous. Germline CDR1 LNHDA, CDR2 SQIVND (reference sequence). V was clipped by 7 bases and J by 5 bases, with 17 bases between them. There are 14 residues in the CDR3. CDR3 residues: CASKEVGSWYGYTF. CDR3 nucleotide sequence: TGTGCCAGTAAGGAAGTAGGGAGTTGGTATGGCTACACCTTC.

The gene calls are TRBV9 and TRBJ1-2; 7 nucleotides line up with TRBD1. The CDR3 is 17 amino acids. The V gene's germline CDR1 is SGDLS and CDR2 YYNGEE. The ends lost 2 bases at V and 5 bases at J; junction bases unmatched: 15. This CDR3 is CASSVWGQRTIGYGYTF. CDR3 sequence (DNA): TGTGCCAGCAGCGTTTGGGGACAGCGTACAATTGGTTATGGCTACACCTTC.

V is TRBV7-2 and J is TRBJ1-5; no reliable D call. The V gene's germline CDR1 is SGHTA and CDR2 FQGNSA. V gave up 5 bases and J gave up 1 base, with 12 bases separating them. The CDR3 has 15 residues. Written as DNA, the CDR3 is TGTGCCAGCAGCATCCCGATGGGCAGCAATCAGCCCCAGCATTTT. Protein product: CASSIPMGSNQPQHF.

The chain couples TRBV18 to TRBJ2-5; 10 nucleotides line up with TRBD2. The CDR3 is made up of 18 amino acids. CDR1 is KGHSH and CDR2 is LQKENI in the germline V gene. V lost 0 bases and J lost 1; bases outside the gene matches: 8. Written as DNA, the CDR3 is TGTGCCAGCTCACCACCGTCGATGGCTAGCGGGAGCCAAGAGACCCAGTACTTC. It specifies CASSPPSMASGSQETQYF.

The chain couples TRBV20-1 to TRBJ2-1; no firm D call. The CDR3 sequence is 11 residues long. V lost 6 bases and J 8 bases, leaving 11 bases between the germline ends. Germline V gene data show CDR1 as DFQATT and CDR2 as SNEGSKA (reference sequence). The CDR3 region is CSATSGHEQFF. The CDR3 bases are TGCAGTGCCACCTCTGGCCATGAGCAGTTCTTC.

The chain uses TRBV30 and TRBJ2-3; D gene unclear. The CDR3 extends over 11 amino acids. CDR1 and CDR2 from the germline V gene are GTSNPN and SVGIG (reference sequence). Trimming left V 3 bases short and J 5 bases short, with 6 bases between. CDR3 region: CAWSPRDTQYF. The CDR3 DNA reads TGTGCCTGGAGCCCGAGAGATACGCAGTATTTT. The full variable domain, completed using reference TRBV30 and TRBJ2-3, is SQTIHQWPATLVQPVGSPLSLECTVEGTSNPNLYWYRQAAGRGLQLLFYSVGIGQISSEVPQNLSASRPQDRQFILSSKKLLLSDSGFYLCAWSPRDTQYFGPGTRLTVL.

The chain links TRBV5-1 to TRBJ2-5, with D perhaps TRBD1 (6 bases). CDR3 length: 12 residues. With 4 bases removed from V and 4 bases from J, the gap between germline ends came to 8 bases. Germline CDR1 and CDR2: SGHRS and YFSETQ. CDR3 coding DNA: TGCGCCAGCAGCCGCAGGGGAGAGACCCAGTACTTC. Amino acids: CASSRRGETQYF.

This sequence joins TRBV7-9 and TRBJ1-5, with 9 bases fitting TRBD1. Germline CDR1 is SEHNR and CDR2 is FQNEAQ (reference sequence). Trimming took 5 bases from V and 3 from J; bases not matched to a gene: 5. CDR3 size: 15 residues. The CDR3 reads CASSATGGDNQPQHF. The CDR3 nucleotides read TGTGCCAGCAGCGCGACAGGGGGTGACAATCAGCCCCAGCATTTT.

The chain joins TRBV28 to TRBJ2-5, with 8 nucleotides matching TRBD1. This CDR3 has 15 residues. With V trimmed by 2 bases and J by 4 bases, 6 bases remained unmatched. Per the germline V gene, CDR1 is MDHEN and CDR2 is SYDVKM. The CDR3 is CASSLPGGSGETQYF. The CDR3 bases are TGTGCCAGCAGTTTACCAGGGGGCAGCGGAGAGACCCAGTACTTC.

This chain links TRBV7-3 with TRBJ2-1; D possibly corresponds to TRBD1 (7 bases). CDR1 is SGHTA and CDR2 is FQGTGA in the germline V gene. V was pared by 4 bases and J by 4 bases, with 11 bases between. This CDR3 has 14 amino acids. CDR3 coding DNA: TGTGCCAGCAGCTCAGGGGGGTCTTACAATGAGCAGTTCTTC. Its protein product is CASSSGGSYNEQFF.

This chain links TRBV11-2 with TRBJ1-2; 8 bases map to TRBD1. Per germline, CDR1 SGHAT and CDR2 FQNNGV. CDR3 length: 16 residues. Unmatched junction bases numbered 11, after V lost 0 bases and J lost 8 bases. Here the CDR3 reads CASSLDETGERGGYTF. CDR3 nucleotides: TGTGCCAGCAGCTTAGATGAGACAGGGGAGCGTGGAGGCTACACCTTC.

The V gene is TRBV10-3, the J gene TRBJ2-6; no firm D call. The CDR3 has 14 residues. Germline V gene sequence: CDR1 ENHRY, CDR2 SYGVKD. V was shortened by 11 bases and J by 0 bases, with 11 bases between the two germline ends. DNA for the CDR3: TGTGCCCTGTCCGAGAGCTCTGGGGCCAACGTCCTGACTTTC. It specifies CALSESSGANVLTF.

J is TRBJ1-2 and V is TRBV19, with a tentative D call TRBD1 (5 bases). V was pared by 6 bases and J by 6 bases, with 14 bases between. CDR1 is LNHDA and CDR2 is SQIVND in the germline V gene (reference sequence). The CDR3 totals 13 residues. The CDR3 loop is CASRKQGFDGYTF. In nucleotides, the CDR3 is TGTGCCAGTAGAAAGCAGGGTTTCGATGGCTACACCTTC.

This clone occurred a few times. CDR3 DNA sequence: TGTGCCAGCAGCAACCGCCGGGACAGGGGTAGAACAACTAATGAAAAACTGTTTTTT. It is translated as CASSNRRDRGRTTNEKLFF. This chain joins TRBV21-1 and TRBJ1-4; TRBD1 reflects the table's D call only, with no check against the DNA. TRBV21-1 is termed a pseudogene. The CDR3 has 19 residues.

The gene calls are TRBV19 and TRBJ1-5; no definite D call. With 3 bases removed from V and 7 bases from J, the gap between germline ends came to 13 bases. The germline CDR1 and CDR2 sequences are LNHDA and SQIVND (reference sequence). The CDR3 has 14 amino acids. The chain's CDR3 is CASSIRTEKQPQHF. CDR3 nucleotide sequence: TGTGCCAGTAGTATTCGTACAGAGAAACAGCCCCAGCATTTT.

The CDR3 DNA reads as TGTGCCAGCAGCGCTCAGGGCGCAGATACGCAGTATTTT. Residues: CASSAQGADTQYF. V is TRBV7-3 and J is TRBJ2-3, with TRBD1 as a possible D gene (5 bases). Germline CDR1 SGHTA, CDR2 FQGTGA. V was cut by 5 bases and J by 4 bases, with 10 bases left in between. The CDR3 loop spans 13 amino acids.

This rearrangement joins TRBV6-1 to TRBJ1-1; weak D call: TRBD1 (5 bases). This CDR3 is built from 16 residues. Germline lookup yields CDR1 MNHNS and CDR2 SASEGT. Trimming pared 2 bases from V and 2 bases from J, leaving 15 bases between. As DNA, the CDR3 is TGTGCCAGCAGTGAACTGGGGGGGAGGGGAAACACTGAAGCTTTCTTT. Its protein product is CASSELGGRGNTEAFF.